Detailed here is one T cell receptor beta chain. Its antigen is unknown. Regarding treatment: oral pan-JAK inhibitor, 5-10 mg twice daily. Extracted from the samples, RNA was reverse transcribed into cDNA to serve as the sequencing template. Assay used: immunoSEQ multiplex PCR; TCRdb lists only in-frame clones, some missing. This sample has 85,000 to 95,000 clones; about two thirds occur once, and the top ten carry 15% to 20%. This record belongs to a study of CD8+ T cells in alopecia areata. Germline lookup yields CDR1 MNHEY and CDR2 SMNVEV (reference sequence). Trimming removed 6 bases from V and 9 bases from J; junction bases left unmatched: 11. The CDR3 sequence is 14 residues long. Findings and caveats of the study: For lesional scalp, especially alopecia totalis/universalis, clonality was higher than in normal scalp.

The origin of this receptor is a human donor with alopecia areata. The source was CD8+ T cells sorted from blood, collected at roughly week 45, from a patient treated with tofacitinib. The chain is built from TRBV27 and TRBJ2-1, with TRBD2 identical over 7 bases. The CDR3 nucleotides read TGTGCCAGCAGGGACGGACTAGTTATTAGTGAGCAGTTCTTC. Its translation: CASRDGLVISEQFF.